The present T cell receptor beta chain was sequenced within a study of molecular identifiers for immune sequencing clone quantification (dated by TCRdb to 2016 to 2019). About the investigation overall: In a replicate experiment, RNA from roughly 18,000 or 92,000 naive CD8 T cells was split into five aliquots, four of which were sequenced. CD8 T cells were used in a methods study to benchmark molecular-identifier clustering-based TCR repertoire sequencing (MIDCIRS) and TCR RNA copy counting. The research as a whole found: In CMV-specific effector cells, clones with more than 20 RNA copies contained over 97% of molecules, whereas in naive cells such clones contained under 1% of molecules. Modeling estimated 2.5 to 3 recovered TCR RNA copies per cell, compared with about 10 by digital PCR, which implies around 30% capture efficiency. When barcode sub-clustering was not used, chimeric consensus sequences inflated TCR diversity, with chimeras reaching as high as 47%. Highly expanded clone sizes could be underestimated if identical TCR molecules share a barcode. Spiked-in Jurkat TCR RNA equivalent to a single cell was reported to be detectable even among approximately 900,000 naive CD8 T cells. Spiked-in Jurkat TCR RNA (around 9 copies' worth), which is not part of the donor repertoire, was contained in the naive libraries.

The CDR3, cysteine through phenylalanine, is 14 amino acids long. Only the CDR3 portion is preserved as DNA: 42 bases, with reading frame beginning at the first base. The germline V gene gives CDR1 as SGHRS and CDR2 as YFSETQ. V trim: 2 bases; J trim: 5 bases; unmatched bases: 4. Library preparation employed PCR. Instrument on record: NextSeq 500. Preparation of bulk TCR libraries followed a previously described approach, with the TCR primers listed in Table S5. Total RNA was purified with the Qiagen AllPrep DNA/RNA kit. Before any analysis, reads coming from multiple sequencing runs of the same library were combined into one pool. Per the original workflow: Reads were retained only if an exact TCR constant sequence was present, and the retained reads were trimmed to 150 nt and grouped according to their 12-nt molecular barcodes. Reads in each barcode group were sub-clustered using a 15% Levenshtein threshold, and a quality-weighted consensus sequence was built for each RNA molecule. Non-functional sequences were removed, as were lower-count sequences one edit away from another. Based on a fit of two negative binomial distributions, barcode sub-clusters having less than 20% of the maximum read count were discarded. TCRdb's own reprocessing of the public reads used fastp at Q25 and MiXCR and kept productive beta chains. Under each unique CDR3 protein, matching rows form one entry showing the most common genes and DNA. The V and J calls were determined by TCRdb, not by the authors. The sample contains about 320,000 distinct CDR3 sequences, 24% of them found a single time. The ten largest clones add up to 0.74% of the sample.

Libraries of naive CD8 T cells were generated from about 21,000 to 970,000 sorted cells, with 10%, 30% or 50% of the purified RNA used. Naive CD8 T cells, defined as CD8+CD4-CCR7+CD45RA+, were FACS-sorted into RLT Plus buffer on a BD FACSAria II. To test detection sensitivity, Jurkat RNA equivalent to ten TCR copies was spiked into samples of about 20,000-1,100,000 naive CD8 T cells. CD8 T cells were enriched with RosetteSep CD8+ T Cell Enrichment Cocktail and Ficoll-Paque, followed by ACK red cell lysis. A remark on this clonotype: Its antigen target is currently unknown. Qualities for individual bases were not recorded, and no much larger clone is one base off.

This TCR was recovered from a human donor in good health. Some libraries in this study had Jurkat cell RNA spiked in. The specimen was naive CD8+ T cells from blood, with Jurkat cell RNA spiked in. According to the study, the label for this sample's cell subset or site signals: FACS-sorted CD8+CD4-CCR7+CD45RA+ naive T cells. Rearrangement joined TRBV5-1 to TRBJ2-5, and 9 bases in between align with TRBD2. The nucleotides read TGCGCCAGCAGCTTTAGCGGGAGTGGGGAGACCCAGTACTTC. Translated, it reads CASSFSGSGETQYF.